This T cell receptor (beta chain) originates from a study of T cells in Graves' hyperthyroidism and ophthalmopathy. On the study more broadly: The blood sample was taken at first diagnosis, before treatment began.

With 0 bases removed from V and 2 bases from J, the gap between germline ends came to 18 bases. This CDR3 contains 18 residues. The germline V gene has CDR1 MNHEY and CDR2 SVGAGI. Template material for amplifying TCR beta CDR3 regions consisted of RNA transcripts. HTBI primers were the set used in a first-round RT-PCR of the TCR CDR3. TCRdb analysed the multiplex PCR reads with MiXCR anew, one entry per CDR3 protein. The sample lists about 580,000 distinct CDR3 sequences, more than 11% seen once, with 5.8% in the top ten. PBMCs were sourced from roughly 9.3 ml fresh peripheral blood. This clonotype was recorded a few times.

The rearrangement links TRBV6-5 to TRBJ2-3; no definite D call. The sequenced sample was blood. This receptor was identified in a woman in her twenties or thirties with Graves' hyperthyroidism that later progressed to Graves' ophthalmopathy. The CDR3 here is CASSYSFPEVEDTDTQYF. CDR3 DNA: TGTGCCAGCAGTTACTCCTTTCCCGAGGTAGAGGACACAGATACGCAGTATTTT.